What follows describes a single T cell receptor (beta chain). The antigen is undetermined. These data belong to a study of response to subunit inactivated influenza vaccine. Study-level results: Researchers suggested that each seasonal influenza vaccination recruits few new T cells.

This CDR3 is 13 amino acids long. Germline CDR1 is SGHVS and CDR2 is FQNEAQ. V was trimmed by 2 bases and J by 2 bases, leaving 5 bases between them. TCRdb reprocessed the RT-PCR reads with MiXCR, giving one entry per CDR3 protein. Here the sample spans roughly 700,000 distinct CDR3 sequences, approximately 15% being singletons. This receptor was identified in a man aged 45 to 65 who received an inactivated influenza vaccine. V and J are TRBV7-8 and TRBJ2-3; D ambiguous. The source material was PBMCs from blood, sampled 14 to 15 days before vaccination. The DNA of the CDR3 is TGTGCCAGCAGCTTAACGGCCACAGATACGCAGTATTTT. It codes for CASSLTATDTQYF.